This T cell receptor beta chain was sequenced during a study of shared clonotypes between healthy human individuals. Whole-study context: Donor composition was a couple of women and three men, aged 18 to 49.

Across several immunoSEQ plates, the genomic DNA of each subset was split evenly. Sequencing used immunoSEQ multiplex PCR; TCRdb keeps in-frame clones, though not all of them. The sample lists about half a million clones, 79% seen once, with over 10% in the top ten. Sequencing was done on a sample of PBMCs. This TCR came from a woman aged 40 to 49 in good health. Some clones in this sample may be carry-over from other donors' samples.

CDR3: CASSWGNEQFF. CDR3 sequence (DNA): TGTGCCAGCAGCTGGGGCAATGAGCAGTTCTTC. The genes are TRBV5-6 and TRBJ2-1, with no clear D. The CDR3 consists of 11 residues. Per the germline V gene, CDR1 is SGHDT and CDR2 is YYEEEE. The germline V and J ends were trimmed by 3 bases and 6 bases, with 4 bases remaining between them.